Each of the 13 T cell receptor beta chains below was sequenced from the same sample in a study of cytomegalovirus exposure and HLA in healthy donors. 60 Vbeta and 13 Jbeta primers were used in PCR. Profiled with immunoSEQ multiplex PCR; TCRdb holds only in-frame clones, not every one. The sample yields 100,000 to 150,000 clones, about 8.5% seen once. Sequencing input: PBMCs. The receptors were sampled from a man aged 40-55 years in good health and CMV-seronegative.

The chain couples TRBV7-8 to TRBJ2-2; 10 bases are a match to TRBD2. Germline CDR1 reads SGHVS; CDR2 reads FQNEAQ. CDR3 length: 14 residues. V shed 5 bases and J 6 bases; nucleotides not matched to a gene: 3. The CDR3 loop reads CASSNGLAAGELFF. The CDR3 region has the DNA TGTGCCAGCAGCAACGGACTAGCGGCCGGGGAGCTGTTTTTT.

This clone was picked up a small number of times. CDR3 sequence reads: CASSHSRPNEQFF. The CDR3, as DNA: TGCGCCAGCAGCCATTCCAGGCCCAATGAGCAGTTCTTC. V gene TRBV4-1 combines with J gene TRBJ2-1; D ambiguous. V lost 3 bases and J lost 6, with 9 bases in between. Germline CDR1 is MGHRA and CDR2 is YSYEKL. The CDR3 spans 13 residues.

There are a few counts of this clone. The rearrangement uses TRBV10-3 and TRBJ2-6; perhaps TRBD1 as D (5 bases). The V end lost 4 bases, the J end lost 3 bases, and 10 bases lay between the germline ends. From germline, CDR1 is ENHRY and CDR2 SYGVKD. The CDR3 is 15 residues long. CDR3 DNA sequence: TGTGCCATCAGTGGACAGCTCGGTGGGGCCAACGTCCTGACTTTC. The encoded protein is CAISGQLGGANVLTF.

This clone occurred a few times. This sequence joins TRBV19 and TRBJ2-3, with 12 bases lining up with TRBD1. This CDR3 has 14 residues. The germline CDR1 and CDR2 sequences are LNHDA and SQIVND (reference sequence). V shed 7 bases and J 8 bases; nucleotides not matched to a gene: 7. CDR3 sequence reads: CASTLGQGAATQYF. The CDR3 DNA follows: TGTGCCAGTACCCTGGGACAGGGGGCGGCTACGCAGTATTTT.

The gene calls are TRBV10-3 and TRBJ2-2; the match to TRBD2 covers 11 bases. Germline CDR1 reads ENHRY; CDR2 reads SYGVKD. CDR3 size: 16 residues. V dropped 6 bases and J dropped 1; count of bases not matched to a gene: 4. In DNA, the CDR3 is TGTGCCATCAGGACTAGCGGGGCGGGGAACACCGGGGAGCTGTTTTTT. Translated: CAIRTSGAGNTGELFF.

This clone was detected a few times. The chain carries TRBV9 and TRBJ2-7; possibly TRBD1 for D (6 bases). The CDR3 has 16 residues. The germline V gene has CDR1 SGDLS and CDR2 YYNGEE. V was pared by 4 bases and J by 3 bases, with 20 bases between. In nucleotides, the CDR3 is TGTGCCAGCAGCCCTAGGGGGTTCTCCCCTGACTACGAGCAGTACTTC. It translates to CASSPRGFSPDYEQYF.

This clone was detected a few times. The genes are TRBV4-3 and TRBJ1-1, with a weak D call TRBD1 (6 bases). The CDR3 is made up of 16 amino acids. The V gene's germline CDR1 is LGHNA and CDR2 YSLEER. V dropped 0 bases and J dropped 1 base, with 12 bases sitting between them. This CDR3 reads CASSQEGGGRNTEAFF. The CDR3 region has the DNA TGCGCCAGCAGCCAAGAAGGGGGGGGGAGGAACACTGAAGCTTTCTTT.

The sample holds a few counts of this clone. The CDR3 protein is CASSLPGTGSYNEQFF. DNA of the CDR3: TGCGCCAGCAGCTTGCCCGGGACAGGATCCTACAATGAGCAGTTCTTC. The chain uses TRBV4-1 and TRBJ2-1, with 8 bases identical to TRBD1. Germline assignment: CDR1 MGHRA and CDR2 YSYEKL. V was clipped by 5 bases and J by 1 base; unmatched bases: 7. There are 16 residues in the CDR3.

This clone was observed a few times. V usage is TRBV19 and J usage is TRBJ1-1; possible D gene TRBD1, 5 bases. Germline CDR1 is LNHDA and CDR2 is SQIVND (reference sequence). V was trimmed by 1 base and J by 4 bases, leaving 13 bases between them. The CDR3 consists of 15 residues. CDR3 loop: CASSIGQGLGTEAFF. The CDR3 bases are TGTGCCAGTAGTATAGGTCAGGGTCTGGGCACTGAAGCTTTCTTT.

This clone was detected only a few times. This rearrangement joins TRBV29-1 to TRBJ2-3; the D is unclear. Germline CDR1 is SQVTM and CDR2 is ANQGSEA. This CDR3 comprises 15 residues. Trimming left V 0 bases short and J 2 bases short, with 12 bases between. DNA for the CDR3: TGCAGCGTTGAAGATAGGAGACCGCTCACAGATACGCAGTATTTT. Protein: CSVEDRRPLTDTQYF.

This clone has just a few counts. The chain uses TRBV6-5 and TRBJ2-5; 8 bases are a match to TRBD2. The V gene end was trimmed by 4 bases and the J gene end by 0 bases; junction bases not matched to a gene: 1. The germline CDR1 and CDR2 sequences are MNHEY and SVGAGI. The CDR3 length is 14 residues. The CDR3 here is CASSSGGYQETQYF. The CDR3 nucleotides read TGTGCCAGCAGTTCGGGGGGGTACCAAGAGACCCAGTACTTC.

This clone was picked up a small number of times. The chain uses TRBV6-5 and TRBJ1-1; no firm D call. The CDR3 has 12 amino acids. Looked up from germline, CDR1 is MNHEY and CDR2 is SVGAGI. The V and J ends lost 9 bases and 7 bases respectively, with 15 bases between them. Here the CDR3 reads CASSQWPNEAFF. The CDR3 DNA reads TGTGCCAGTAGCCAATGGCCCAATGAAGCTTTCTTT.

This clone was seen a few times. The CDR3 DNA reads TGTGCCAGTAGTCCTCAGGGCCCGTCCAATGAGCAGTTCTTC. Its protein is CASSPQGPSNEQFF. This rearrangement joins TRBV19 to TRBJ2-1, with D possibly TRBD1 on 5 matching bases. V lost 5 bases to trimming and J lost 6 bases, with 14 bases between them. This CDR3 comprises 14 residues. Per the germline V gene, CDR1 is LNHDA and CDR2 is SQIVND (reference sequence).